These T cell receptor beta chains were read from a single sample in a study of OX40 agonist ivuxolimab in advanced cancers. Generated by immunoSEQ multiplex PCR, the TCRdb table keeps only in-frame clones and is missing some. The sample lists over 100,000 clones, just over 90% occurring once. Sequencing was performed on CD4+ or CD8+ T cells sorted from blood, taken in a trial of the OX40 agonist ivuxolimab. Every receptor here comes from an adult with an advanced solid tumor such as melanoma, head and neck, liver or kidney cancer. Both conserved end residues are part of each CDR3. A D gene is named only where the DNA matches it firmly. Clone size is not always given. Where it is, it says once, few, many or a class for expanded clones.

clone size	D gene	V gene	J gene	CDR3 protein	CDR3 DNA
NA	TRBD2	TRBV2	TRBJ2-7	CASSEGGRGAYEQYF	TGTGCCAGCAGTGAAGGGGGCCGGGGGGCCTACGAGCAGTACTTC
NA	TRBD1	TRBV28	TRBJ2-1	CASSPSGTGLYNEQFF	TGTGCCAGCAGTCCTTCTGGGACAGGGCTCTACAATGAGCAGTTCTTC
NA	NA	TRBV6-5	TRBJ2-5	CASSSPEQGGETQYF	TGTGCCAGCAGTTCTCCCGAACAGGGCGGGGAGACCCAGTACTTC
NA	TRBD1	TRBV7-2	TRBJ2-7	CASSLSSVGTALAYEQYF	TGTGCCAGCAGCTTATCGAGTGTGGGGACAGCATTAGCCTACGAGCAGTACTTC
NA	NA	TRBV2	TRBJ2-7	CASRWLAAYEQYF	TGTGCCAGCAGATGGTTAGCGGCTTACGAGCAGTACTTC
NA	NA	TRBV5-5	TRBJ1-5	CASSLAGHQDQPQHF	TGTGCCAGCAGCTTGGCTGGTCACCAGGATCAGCCCCAGCATTTT
NA	NA	TRBV5-1	TRBJ2-1	CASSLGQAPTSEQFF	TGCGCCAGCAGCTTGGGGCAGGCCCCGACTAGTGAGCAGTTCTTC
NA	TRBD2	TRBV19	TRBJ2-3	CASSVLAGVTDTQYF	TGTGCCAGTAGTGTCCTAGCGGGCGTCACAGATACGCAGTATTTT
NA	TRBD2	TRBV27	TRBJ2-1	CASSLSIGGREQFF	TGTGCCAGCAGTTTATCGATCGGGGGGAGGGAGCAGTTCTTC
NA	NA	TRBV6-6	TRBJ1-1	CASSSPSRDTEAFF	TGTGCCAGCAGCTCCCCGAGCCGTGACACTGAAGCTTTCTTT
NA	TRBD2	TRBV5-1	TRBJ2-3	CASSLGLLAGTQYF	TGCGCCAGCAGCTTGGGACTCTTAGCGGGTACGCAGTATTTT
NA	NA	TRBV9	TRBJ2-1	CASSVGPFGEQFF	TGTGCCAGCAGCGTAGGGCCATTTGGTGAGCAGTTCTTC
few	NA	TRBV5-6	TRBJ2-1	CASSLVVRRSSYNEQFF	TGTGCCAGCAGCTTGGTCGTTCGGCGGAGCTCCTACAATGAGCAGTTCTTC
once	NA	TRBV4-2	TRBJ1-6	CASSQKDAPGPARSSPLHF	TGTGCCAGCAGCCAAAAAGATGCTCCGGGCCCGGCCCGTAGTTCACCCCTCCACTTT
NA	NA	TRBV7-3	TRBJ1-5	CASSSEYQPQHF	TGTGCCAGCAGCTCCGAATATCAGCCCCAGCATTTT
once	NA	TRBV28	TRBJ2-4	CASGLQGKNIQYF	TGTGCCAGCGGCCTACAGGGAAAAAACATTCAGTACTTC
NA	NA	TRBV2	TRBJ2-1	CASTPGRVVGNEQFF	TGTGCCAGCACGCCCGGACGGGTAGTCGGCAATGAGCAGTTCTTC
NA	NA	TRBV29-1	TRBJ2-1	CSVSAAGWHNEQFF	TGCAGCGTTAGTGCGGCGGGATGGCACAATGAGCAGTTCTTC
NA	NA	TRBV7-9	TRBJ1-2	CASSLVHGYTF	TGTGCCAGCAGCTTAGTCCATGGCTACACCTTC
NA	NA	TRBV21-1	TRBJ1-5	CASSKAWQLNQPQHF	TGTGCCAGCAGCAAGGCATGGCAGCTCAATCAGCCCCAGCATTTT
NA	NA	TRBV9	TRBJ2-6	CASSPSGSSGANVLTF	TGTGCCAGCAGCCCTAGTGGGAGCTCTGGGGCCAACGTCCTGACTTTC
NA	TRBD2	TRBV10-1	TRBJ2-1	CASSLAGGRGEQFF	TGCGCCAGCAGCCTAGCGGGAGGCAGGGGTGAGCAGTTCTTC
NA	TRBD1	TRBV30	TRBJ1-4	CAWSSDRGMVEKLFF	TGTGCCTGGTCAAGCGACAGGGGGATGGTGGAAAAACTGTTTTTT
NA	NA	TRBV12-5	TRBJ1-1	CASALGQSNTEAFF	TGTGCTAGTGCCCTCGGGCAGTCGAACACTGAAGCTTTCTTT
NA	NA	TRBV15	TRBJ1-2	CATSRAPRQETNYGYTF	TGTGCCACCAGCAGAGCCCCGAGACAGGAAACTAACTATGGCTACACCTTC
NA	NA	TRBV5-1	TRBJ2-3	CASSLGSTDTQYF	TGCGCCAGCAGCTTAGGCAGCACAGATACGCAGTATTTT
NA	TRBD1	TRBV5-1	TRBJ2-1	CASSLVAGTGSNEQFF	TGCGCCAGCAGCTTGGTGGCCGGGACAGGAAGCAATGAGCAGTTCTTC
few	TRBD2	TRBV11-2	TRBJ2-7	CASSLGLAGFEQYF	TGTGCCAGCAGCCTGGGGCTAGCGGGATTCGAGCAGTACTTC
few	NA	TRBV7-3	TRBJ1-1	CASRFSGLNTEAFF	TGTGCCAGCAGGTTCTCAGGCCTGAACACTGAAGCTTTCTTT
NA	TRBD2	TRBV27	TRBJ2-7	CASSYGRASYEQYF	TGTGCCAGCAGTTACGGGAGGGCTTCCTACGAGCAGTACTTC
NA	TRBD1	TRBV11-3	TRBJ2-5	CASSPRDRGETQYF	TGTGCCAGCAGCCCCCGGGACAGGGGAGAGACCCAGTACTTC
NA	TRBD2	TRBV7-8	TRBJ2-7	CASSLKWEGYEQYF	TGTGCCAGCAGCTTAAAGTGGGAGGGCTACGAGCAGTACTTC
NA	NA	TRBV5-6	TRBJ2-7	CASSPGTEPTYEQYF	TGTGCCAGCAGCCCCGGGACGGAACCAACCTACGAGCAGTACTTC
NA	TRBD1	TRBV5-1	TRBJ1-1	CASSLGTGGAGWNTEAFF	TGCGCCAGCAGCTTGGGGACAGGGGGCGCGGGTTGGAACACTGAAGCTTTCTTT
NA	NA	TRBV19	TRBJ2-1	CASSIIPGSSYNEQFF	TGTGCCAGTAGTATAATCCCCGGAAGCTCCTACAATGAGCAGTTCTTC
NA	TRBD2	TRBV7-9	TRBJ2-3	CASSLTPTTSTNYSF	TGTGCCAGCAGCTTAACGCCCACGACTAGCACCAATTACTCTTTT